A single count supports the clone carrying this T cell receptor beta chain. In the study's own analysis: Researchers report that nucleated cell counts were estimated from reference gene primer amplification. Data came from immunoSEQ multiplex PCR; TCRdb stores just in-frame clones and leaves some out. V and J calls and clone size are copied from that table; D and trimming were computed from the DNA. The table has 100,000 to 120,000 clones, roughly 80% seen once. The data are from a study of blood T cell repertoires in COVID-19. For the study at large: Some COVID-19 samples were acute and others convalescent; all came from the United States, Italy and Spain. From T cells, B-cell-depleted T cells, or PBMCs came the material, which was cDNA or gDNA.

The V end lost 0 bases, the J end lost 6 bases, and 8 bases lay between the germline ends. The CDR3 is made up of 13 amino acids. Germline CDR1 and CDR2: SGDLS and YYNGEE. The sequenced material came from peripheral blood. The chain has TRBV9 and TRBJ2-3, with a tentative D call TRBD2 (6 bases). The clonotype originates from a woman aged 80 or older with acute or convalescent COVID-19. The CDR3 spells CASSVDGSDTQYF. DNA for the CDR3: TGTGCCAGCAGCGTAGACGGGAGTGATACGCAGTATTTT.